This T cell receptor beta chain was sequenced for a study of blood T cell repertoires in COVID-19. About the research overall: PBMCs, B-cell-depleted T cells, or T cells provided the cDNA or gDNA that made up the material.

Deletions cut 5 bases from V and 6 bases from J, with 23 bases between. This CDR3 spans 17 amino acids. Per the germline V gene, CDR1 is SGHAT and CDR2 is FQNNGV. Authors' data handling: Using reference gene primer amplification, nucleated cell counts were estimated. Sequencing was performed with immunoSEQ multiplex PCR; in TCRdb, only in-frame clones are kept and a portion is missing. The DNA was the basis for D and trimming; V, J and clone size are from that table. The sample includes just over 300,000 clones, approximately 89% seen only once; the top ten take over 9%. Individuals drawn from about two dozen US areas were about 18 to 90 years old.

The clonotype comes from a woman in her forties who had recovered from COVID-19. The chain has TRBV11-2 and TRBJ2-1, with D tentatively TRBD2 (5 bases). Material: PBMCs or T cells enriched from blood (not recorded which). The CDR3 nucleotides read TGTGCCAGCAGCCCTATCCGGGGAGATGGTCCCCTCAATGAGCAGTTCTTC. As protein: CASSPIRGDGPLNEQFF.